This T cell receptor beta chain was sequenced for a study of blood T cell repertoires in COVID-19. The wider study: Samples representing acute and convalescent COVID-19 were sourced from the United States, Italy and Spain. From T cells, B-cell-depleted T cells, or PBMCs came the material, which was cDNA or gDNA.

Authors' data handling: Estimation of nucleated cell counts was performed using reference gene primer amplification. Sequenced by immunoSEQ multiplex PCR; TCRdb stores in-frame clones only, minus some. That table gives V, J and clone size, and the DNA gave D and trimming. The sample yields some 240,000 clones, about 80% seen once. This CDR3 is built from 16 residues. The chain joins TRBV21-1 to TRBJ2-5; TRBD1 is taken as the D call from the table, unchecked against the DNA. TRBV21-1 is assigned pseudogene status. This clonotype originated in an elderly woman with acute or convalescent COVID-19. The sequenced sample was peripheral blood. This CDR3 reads CASSKSAGGGQETQYF. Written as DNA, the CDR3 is TGTGCCAGCAGCAAATCGGCAGGGGGCGGTCAAGAGACCCAGTACTTC.